This TCR beta chain emerged from a study of cytotoxic CD8 clonotypes in ibrutinib-treated CLL. General study points: Increased clonality at ibrutinib response gave way to a return toward baseline at progression. Public clonotypes, rarely seen, contracted or held steady on treatment.

Profiling relied on immunoSEQ multiplex PCR, and the TCRdb table lists in-frame clones only, not all of them. The sample consists of some 85,000 clones, 60% to 80% of them appearing once. In the case of this clone: Antigen: not known.

The CDR3 contains 15 residues. Germline CDR1 reads GTSNPN; CDR2 reads SVGIG (reference sequence). Trimming removed 3 bases at V and 5 bases at J, with 19 bases between. The receptor comes from a human donor with chronic lymphocytic leukemia. This chain joins TRBV30 and TRBJ2-5, with TRBD1 as a possible D gene (6 bases). The specimen was PBMCs, collected after 24 months of ibrutinib treatment. The CDR3: CAWRGAGAPGETQYF. In DNA form, the CDR3 reads TGTGCCTGGAGAGGGGCAGGGGCGCCCGGGGAGACCCAGTACTTC.